This T cell receptor beta chain originates from a study of CD8 T cells in ankylosing spondylitis (dated by TCRdb to about 2017). Notes on the research overall: The study profiled T cell receptor beta repertoires in healthy donors and ankylosing spondylitis patients to find disease-linked TCR variants. Peripheral blood samples were taken, and synovial fluid was additionally collected from ankylosing spondylitis patients. In total, the full study cohort was made up of 95 to 110 healthy donors and 25 or so ankylosing spondylitis patients.

This clonotype was counted between two and nine times. The antigen this receptor binds is unknown. No base qualities exist here, and no much larger clone lies one base off it. Study-wide findings and limitations: A TCR beta motif made up of fewer than 10 highly homologous amino acid variants appeared to be characteristic of blood from ankylosing spondylitis patients. The disease-linked clones had a CD8+ phenotype and were found at relatively low frequencies in peripheral blood. Some of the motif variants had been reported before in the synovial fluid and blood of reactive arthritis patients, a finding that suggests common disease-initiation mechanisms. The disease-linked clones were reported as significantly enriched in matched synovial fluid samples from ankylosing spondylitis patients.

The sequencer was an Illumina HiSeq 2500. Quantitative 5'-RACE with molecular barcodes was the method used to prepare the TCR beta libraries. The paper's data handling went like this. A new computational method, built on a probabilistic model of VDJ rearrangement, was used to identify disease-linked TCR variants. The public sequencing data were trimmed at Q25 with fastp and processed into clonotypes with MiXCR by TCRdb, which kept only in-frame beta chains. Rows are unified per CDR3 protein, each entry keeping the most common DNA and genes. The V and J calls come from TCRdb's annotation, not from the publication. The sample includes 250,000 to 400,000 distinct CDR3 sequences, with around 10% observed a single time. 8% to 9.5% of the sample belongs to the ten largest clones. CDR1 and CDR2 were assigned from the germline V gene as KGHSH and LQKENI. Taken from cysteine to phenylalanine, the CDR3 has 15 residues. Only the CDR3 portion is preserved as DNA: 45 bases, with reading frame beginning at the first base. V and J are truncated by 3 bases and 6 bases respectively, leaving an intervening sequence of 14 bases.

The sequenced material came from blood, either unsorted or a sorted T cell fraction (not recorded which). The receptor was isolated from a female donor with ankylosing spondylitis or in good health (not recorded which). Here the chain combines TRBV18 and TRBJ1-4, with the identity of the D gene unclear. The CDR3 reads as follows: CASSPRGGRDEKLFF. The DNA sequence is given as TGTGCCAGCTCACCTCGAGGCGGGAGAGATGAAAAACTGTTTTTT.